This T cell receptor (beta chain) came from a study of blood T cell repertoires in COVID-19. Looking at the study overall: Both acute and convalescent COVID-19 samples were obtained from the United States, Italy and Spain. PBMCs, B-cell-depleted T cells, or T cells were the source of the cDNA or gDNA that made up the material.

As handled by the study authors: From reference gene primer amplification, estimates of nucleated cell counts were derived. TCRdb keeps only in-frame clones here, not all; method: immunoSEQ multiplex PCR. D and trimming come from the DNA, and the V and J calls and clone size come from that table. Here the sample spans about 100,000 clones, approximately 81% being singletons. The sequence came from a human donor in a cohort sampled during active COVID-19. Material for sequencing was peripheral blood.

CDR3 sequence reads: CARRGSRHTEAFF. The CDR3 nucleotides read TGTGCCAGGCGGGGGTCCCGTCACACTGAAGCTTTCTTT. V gene TRBV21-1 combines with J gene TRBJ1-1. TRBV21-1 is marked as a pseudogene. This CDR3 has 13 amino acids.